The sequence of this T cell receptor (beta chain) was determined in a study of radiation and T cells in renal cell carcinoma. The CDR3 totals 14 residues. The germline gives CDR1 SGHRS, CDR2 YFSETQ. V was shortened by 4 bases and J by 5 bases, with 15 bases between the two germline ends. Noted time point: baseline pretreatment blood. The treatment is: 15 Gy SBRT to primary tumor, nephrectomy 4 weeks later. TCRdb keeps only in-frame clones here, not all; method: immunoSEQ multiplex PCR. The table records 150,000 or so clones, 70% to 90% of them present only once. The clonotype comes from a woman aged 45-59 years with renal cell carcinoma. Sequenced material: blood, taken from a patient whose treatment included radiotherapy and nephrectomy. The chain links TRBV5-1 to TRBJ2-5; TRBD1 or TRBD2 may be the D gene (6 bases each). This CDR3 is CASSPHQGRETQYF. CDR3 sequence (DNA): TGCGCCAGCAGCCCCCATCAGGGGAGGGAGACCCAGTACTTC. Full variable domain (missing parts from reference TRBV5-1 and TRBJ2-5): KAGVTQTPRYLIKTRGQQVTLSCSPISGHRSVSWYQQTPGQGLQFLFEYFSETQRNKGNFPGRFSGRQFSNSRSEMNVSTLELGDSALYLCASSPHQGRETQYFGPGTRLLVL.